A selection of T cell receptor beta chains follows, all from one sample in a study of blood T cell repertoires in COVID-19. Sequencing used immunoSEQ multiplex PCR; TCRdb keeps in-frame clones, though not all of them. Counted here are roughly 180,000 clones, 75% to 90% occurring once; the ten biggest clones make up approximately 2.3%. The sequenced sample consisted of peripheral blood. The source is a man aged 65 to 85 with active or convalescent COVID-19. CDR3s include the opening cysteine and the closing phenylalanine or tryptophan. The D gene is left open where the match is weak. Not all rows give a size; the values are once, few, many and, for expanded clones, a class.

TRBJ1-2,.,TRBV10-3,.,CAISGTAHNYGYTF,TGTGCCATCAGTGGGACAGCACATAACTATGGCTACACCTTC
TRBJ2-1,.,TRBV21-1,.,CASSKGGETSGRAEYNEQFF,TGTGCCAGCAGCAAAGGGGGCGAGACTAGCGGGAGGGCCGAATACAATGAGCAGTTCTTC
TRBJ2-3,TRBD2,TRBV3-1/TRBV3-2,.,CASSQESLAGLPDTQYF,TGTGCCAGCAGCCAAGAGAGTCTAGCGGGGCTACCGGATACGCAGTATTTT
TRBJ1-5,.,TRBV7-2,.,CASSLNLLGQPQHF,TGTGCCAGCAGCTTAAATCTCCTAGGCCAGCCCCAGCATTTT
TRBJ1-1,.,TRBV18,once,CASSPATFPSNTEAFF,TGTGCCAGCTCACCGGCGACATTTCCCTCGAACACTGAAGCTTTCTTT
TRBJ2-1,.,TRBV4-1,once,CASSQDVGGLYNEQFF,TGCGCCAGCAGCCAAGACGTGGGGGGGCTCTACAATGAGCAGTTCTTC
TRBJ2-5,TRBD1,TRBV19,.,CASITTGGRETQYF,TGTGCCAGTATAACGACAGGGGGGCGGGAGACCCAGTACTTC
TRBJ2-3,TRBD2,TRBV5-1,.,CASRELAAQDTQYF,TGCGCCAGCAGGGAACTAGCGGCCCAGGATACGCAGTATTTT
TRBJ2-1,.,TRBV18,.,CASSPERGEQFF,TGTGCCAGCTCACCTGAAAGGGGTGAGCAGTTCTTC
TRBJ1-5,TRBD1,TRBV7-2,.,CASSALTGHEQPQHF,TGTGCCAGCAGCGCCCTGACAGGGCATGAGCAGCCCCAGCATTTT
TRBJ1-1,TRBD1,TRBV28,.,CASSPPTGVGTEAFF,TGTGCCAGCAGTCCTCCGACAGGGGTAGGGACTGAAGCTTTCTTT
TRBJ1-2,.,TRBV6-2/TRBV6-3,.,CASSYSPVPGDGYTF,TGTGCCAGCAGTTACTCTCCTGTTCCAGGGGATGGCTACACCTTC
TRBJ1-5,.,TRBV25-1,.,CASSEDSSNQPQHF,TGTGCCAGCAGTGAGGACAGCAGCAATCAGCCCCAGCATTTT
TRBJ2-7,.,TRBV7-2,.,CASSYGQIYEQYF,TGTGCCAGCAGCTACGGACAGATTTACGAGCAGTACTTC
TRBJ2-3,TRBD2,TRBV3-1/TRBV3-2,.,CASSPLAGLSTDTQYF,TGTGCCAGCAGCCCACTAGCGGGACTTAGCACAGATACGCAGTATTTT
TRBJ1-6,.,TRBV28,.,CASTTGFSNSPLHF,TGTGCCAGCACTACAGGGTTCAGTAATTCACCCCTCCACTTT
TRBJ2-7,.,TRBV6-2/TRBV6-3,.,CASSYGLRSYEQYF,TGTGCCAGCAGTTACGGGCTCCGTTCCTACGAGCAGTACTTC
TRBJ2-5,.,TRBV5-8,few,CASSPEGLTRETQYF,TGTGCCAGCAGCCCAGAGGGTTTGACGAGAGAGACCCAGTACTTC
TRBJ2-7,TRBD1,TRBV2,.,CASSQTGTGSEQYF,TGTGCCAGCAGTCAAACCGGGACAGGGTCCGAGCAGTACTTC
TRBJ1-5,.,TRBV28,once,CASGRSNQPQHF,TGTGCCAGCGGGCGAAGCAATCAGCCCCAGCATTTT
TRBJ2-2,.,TRBV3-1/TRBV3-2,once,CASTKQGTGELFF,TGTGCCAGCACTAAACAGGGCACCGGGGAGCTGTTTTTT
TRBJ2-7,TRBD2,TRBV10-3,.,CAISYTSGRVPYEQYF,TGTGCCATCAGCTACACAAGCGGGAGGGTCCCCTACGAGCAGTACTTC
TRBJ2-5,TRBD2,TRBV29-1,.,CSVEDRGSSGRALQETQYF,TGCAGCGTTGAAGATCGTGGGTCTAGCGGGAGGGCCCTCCAAGAGACCCAGTACTTC
TRBJ1-1,.,TRBV10-2,.,CASRTGDNTEAFF,TGCGCCAGCAGGACAGGCGATAACACTGAAGCTTTCTTT
TRBJ2-7,TRBD2,TRBV11-2,.,CASSLFWVAGAETYEQYF,TGTGCCAGCAGCTTATTTTGGGTAGCGGGAGCCGAAACCTACGAGCAGTACTTC
TRBJ2-1,TRBD2,TRBV29-1,.,CSVRLAGEINEQFF,TGCAGCGTTCGACTAGCGGGAGAGATCAATGAGCAGTTCTTC
TRBJ1-2,.,TRBV21-1,once,CASSPRKNYGYTF,TGTGCCAGCAGCCCCAGGAAAAACTATGGCTACACCTTC
TRBJ2-7,TRBD1,TRBV15,.,CATSRGQGFHEQYF,TGTGCCACCAGCAGGGGACAGGGGTTCCACGAGCAGTACTTC
TRBJ2-5,.,TRBV4-3,.,CASSQVLAGTQYF,TGCGCCAGCAGCCAAGTCTTGGCGGGGACCCAGTACTTC
TRBJ1-5,.,TRBV24-1,.,CATSENRVNQPQHF,TGTGCCACCAGTGAGAACAGGGTCAATCAGCCCCAGCATTTT
TRBJ1-4,.,TRBV2,once,CASSDGGWEKLFF,TGTGCCAGCAGTGATGGGGGCTGGGAAAAACTGTTTTTT
TRBJ2-7,TRBD2,TRBV11-3,.,CASTNGGPGGSYEQYF,TGTGCCAGCACCAATGGTGGCCCGGGGGGCTCCTACGAGCAGTACTTC
TRBJ2-1,.,TRBV6-5,.,CASSYSGGQGDEQFF,TGTGCCAGCAGTTACTCCGGGGGGCAGGGCGATGAGCAGTTCTTC
TRBJ2-1,TRBD2,TRBV28,.,CASHLRGNNEQFF,TGTGCCAGCCATCTGCGGGGGAACAATGAGCAGTTCTTC
TRBJ1-4,TRBD1,TRBV10-1,once,CASSPGQGGEKLFF,TGCGCCAGCAGTCCCGGACAGGGGGGTGAAAAACTGTTTTTT
TRBJ2-1,TRBD2,TRBV6-2/TRBV6-3,.,CASSIGLAGVDEQFF,TGTGCCAGCAGCATCGGACTAGCGGGAGTAGATGAGCAGTTCTTC
TRBJ1-1,TRBD1,TRBV19,once,CASSARDRVDTEAFF,TGTGCCAGTAGTGCGAGGGACAGGGTTGACACTGAAGCTTTCTTT
TRBJ2-3,.,TRBV15,.,CATSRERGPSHTQYF,TGTGCCACCAGCAGAGAGCGGGGGCCCTCCCATACGCAGTATTTT
TRBJ1-5,.,TRBV24-1,.,CATRESGGAGQPQHF,TGTGCCACCAGGGAATCGGGGGGCGCGGGGCAGCCCCAGCATTTT
TRBJ2-7,.,TRBV20-1,few,CSASGGGLIEQYF,TGCAGTGCTAGTGGCGGGGGCCTTATAGAGCAGTACTTC
TRBJ2-2,.,TRBV2,.,CASSPPYDGELFF,TGTGCCAGCAGCCCTCCCTATGACGGGGAGCTGTTTTTT